These 22 T cell receptor beta chains were sequenced from one sample in a study of stem cell transplantation in POMP-related autoinflammatory disease. Study-wide findings and caveats: Fewer unique TRB V-J gene pairings were identified in patients with PRAID. In patients with PRAID, every analyzed T-cell subset tended to show lower diversity and higher clonality.

The antigens for these receptors are not known. The data were produced by immunoSEQ multiplex PCR, yet TCRdb's version contains in-frame clones alone and is incomplete. Here the sample spans around 9,700 clones, roughly nine tenths being singletons. Source: CD8+ T cells from PBMCs, taken before stem cell transplantation. Receptor source: a human donor with POMP-related autoinflammation and immune dysregulation (PRAID).

The chain employs TRBV28 and TRBJ1-5; no firm D call. Germline assignment: CDR1 MDHEN and CDR2 SYDVKM. This CDR3 has 11 amino acids. The V and J ends lost 5 bases and 6 bases respectively, with 5 bases between them. For the CDR3, the DNA is TGTGCCAGCAGTCTGGGTCAGCCCCAGCATTTT. Amino acid sequence: CASSLGQPQHF.

The chain uses TRBV10-2 and TRBJ2-3; 8 bases fit TRBD2. CDR1 is WSHSY, CDR2 SAAADI, per germline. Trimming removed 7 bases from V and 2 bases from J; junction bases left unmatched: 5. The CDR3 is made up of 14 amino acids. CDR3 in DNA: TGCGCCAGCATTGTCGGGAGGGTCACAGATACGCAGTATTTT. Its protein product is CASIVGRVTDTQYF.

V usage is TRBV10-1 and J usage is TRBJ1-3, with a tentative D call TRBD1 (6 bases). The V gene lost 0 bases and the J gene lost 1 base, with 13 bases spanning the gap. The V gene's germline CDR1 is WNHNN and CDR2 SYGVQD (reference sequence). The CDR3 extends over 17 amino acids. The CDR3 DNA is TGCGCCAGCAGTGAGTCCAGGGGTCCCTGGTCTGGAAACACCATATATTTT. The encoded protein is CASSESRGPWSGNTIYF.

The chain uses TRBV7-9 and TRBJ2-7; D is uncertain. The CDR3 runs 12 residues. Trimming took off 0 bases at V and 4 bases at J, with 4 bases between the two ends. Germline V gene lookup returns CDR1 SEHNR and CDR2 FQNEAQ (reference sequence). The CDR3 sequence is CASSLAPYEQYF. The CDR3 region has the DNA TGTGCCAGCAGCTTAGCCCCTTACGAGCAGTACTTC.

This clone was observed a single time. The CDR3 sequence: CASKLSRALGGKNTGELFF. The CDR3 bases are TGCGCCAGCAAGCTTTCCAGGGCCCTGGGCGGGAAGAACACCGGGGAGCTGTTTTTT. The J gene is TRBJ2-2, the V gene TRBV5-1, with TRBD2 as a possible D gene (6 bases). The CDR3 has 19 amino acids. Germline CDR1 is SGHRS and CDR2 is YFSETQ. The V end was cut by 6 bases, the J end by 1 base, with 25 bases between. Supplemented by reference TRBV5-1 and TRBJ2-2, the full variable domain reads KAGVTQTPRYLIKTRGQQVTLSCSPISGHRSVSWYQQTPGQGLQFLFEYFSETQRNKGNFPGRFSGRQFSNSRSEMNVSTLELGDSALYLCASKLSRALGGKNTGELFFGEGSRLTVL.

The chain carries TRBV13 and TRBJ2-1; tentative D call: TRBD2 (5 bases). CDR3 size: 14 residues. The germline V gene has CDR1 PRHDT and CDR2 FYEKMQ (reference sequence). The germline V and J ends were trimmed by 1 base and 2 bases, with 6 bases remaining between them. CDR3 amino acids: CASSLALAYNEQFF. The CDR3 DNA reads as TGTGCCAGCAGCTTAGCACTAGCCTACAATGAGCAGTTCTTC. Supplemented by reference TRBV13 and TRBJ2-1, the full variable domain reads AAGVIQSPRHLIKEKRETATLKCYPIPRHDTVYWYQQGPGQDPQFLISFYEKMQSDKGSIPDRFSAQQFSDYHSELNMSSLELGDSALYFCASSLALAYNEQFFGPGTRLTVL.

J is TRBJ2-1 and V is TRBV4-2; D call uncertain. Germline CDR1 LGHNA, CDR2 YNFKEQ. There are 12 residues in the CDR3. The V and J ends lost 5 bases and 5 bases respectively, with 7 bases between them. CDR3 DNA: TGTGCCAGCAGCTTGGCGGACAATGAGCAGTTCTTC. Protein sequence: CASSLADNEQFF.

The V and J genes are TRBV19 and TRBJ2-1, with TRBD2 as a possible D gene (6 bases). The CDR3 has 12 residues. Deletions cut 9 bases from V and 4 bases from J, with 10 bases between. Germline assignment: CDR1 LNHDA and CDR2 SQIVND (reference sequence). CDR3 sequence reads: CASSGGYNEQFF. The DNA of the CDR3 is TGTGCCAGCTCAGGAGGGTACAATGAGCAGTTCTTC.

CDR3 DNA sequence: TGTGCCACCAGCAGAGCCGGGACCGGAGGTACTGAAGCTTTCTTT. Its protein product is CATSRAGTGGTEAFF. The chain links TRBV15 to TRBJ1-1; possible D gene TRBD1, 5 bases. CDR1 LNHNV and CDR2 YYDKDF come from the germline V gene (reference sequence). Trimming left V 1 base short and J 5 bases short, with 14 bases between. CDR3 length: 15 residues.

This rearrangement joins TRBV2 to TRBJ2-7; 11 nucleotides match TRBD2. The CDR3 runs to 14 residues. J lost 6 bases, V lost 6 bases, and 7 bases had no gene match. CDR1 is SNHLY, CDR2 FYNNEI, per germline. In DNA form, the CDR3 reads TGTGCCAGCAGGGGGACTACTAGCGGGAGCGAGCAGTACTTC. This translates into CASRGTTSGSEQYF.

The chain recombines TRBV9 with TRBJ2-2, with unresolved D. CDR1 is SGDLS, CDR2 YYNGEE, per germline. The CDR3 spans 14 residues. Trimming stripped 2 bases from V and 4 bases from J, with 9 bases between. The chain's CDR3 is CASSVRGSTGELFF. DNA of the CDR3: TGTGCCAGCAGCGTTCGTGGGTCCACCGGGGAGCTGTTTTTT.

The chain links TRBV4-1 to TRBJ2-7; TRBD1 might be the D (5 bases). Per the germline V gene, CDR1 is MGHRA and CDR2 is YSYEKL. The CDR3 length is 15 residues. V was trimmed by 1 base and J by 2 bases, leaving 12 bases between them. For the CDR3, the DNA is TGCGCCAGCAGCCAAGGATTAGTGGGGCCCTACGAGCAGTACTTC. Translating it yields CASSQGLVGPYEQYF.

This sequence joins TRBV2 and TRBJ2-7, with TRBD2 matching 10 bases. Per germline, CDR1 SNHLY and CDR2 FYNNEI. The CDR3 length is 14 residues. Trimming at V came to 2 bases and at J to 7 bases, leaving 5 bases not matched to a gene. The CDR3 sequence: CASSERLAGEEQYF. The CDR3 DNA reads TGTGCCAGCAGTGAACGCCTAGCGGGAGAAGAGCAGTACTTC.

This rearrangement joins TRBV9 to TRBJ2-1; 7 nucleotides agree with TRBD2. The CDR3 is made up of 15 amino acids. J lost 2 bases, V lost 3 bases, and 5 bases had no gene match. CDR1 and CDR2 from the germline V gene are SGDLS and YYNGEE. This CDR3 reads CASSDGTITYNEQFF. As DNA, the CDR3 is TGTGCCAGCAGCGACGGGACTATTACCTACAATGAGCAGTTCTTC.

The chain has TRBV6-6 and TRBJ2-5; 7 bases line up with TRBD2. V shed 1 base and J 5 bases; nucleotides not matched to a gene: 7. Looked up from germline, CDR1 is MNHNY and CDR2 is SVGAGI (reference sequence). The CDR3 extends over 15 amino acids. The CDR3, as DNA: TGTGCCAGCAGTTACTGGGCTAGCGGTACGGAGACCCAGTACTTC. Its translation is CASSYWASGTETQYF.

The rearrangement uses TRBV4-1 and TRBJ1-1; D may be TRBD1 (5 bases). CDR1 and CDR2 (germline): MGHRA, YSYEKL. The CDR3 totals 14 residues. V was trimmed by 3 bases and J by 1 base, leaving 9 bases between them. The CDR3 sequence: CASSQATGNTEAFF. CDR3 DNA: TGCGCCAGCAGCCAGGCTACAGGGAACACTGAAGCTTTCTTT.

The chain recombines TRBV21-1 with TRBJ2-2. TRBV21-1 is a pseudogene locus. The CDR3 is made up of 12 amino acids. In nucleotides, the CDR3 is TGTGCCAGCAGCGAGAACACCGGGGAGCTGTTTTTT. This gives the protein CASSENTGELFF.

The chain recombines TRBV10-2 with TRBJ2-5; D possibly matches TRBD1 or TRBD2 (5 bases each). Trimming took 4 bases from V and 6 from J, leaving 9 bases between them. Germline CDR1 and CDR2: WSHSY and SAAADI. The CDR3 length is 12 residues. The CDR3: CASSVRGKTQYF. The CDR3 DNA is TGCGCCAGCAGTGTGAGGGGAAAGACCCAGTACTTC.

CDR3 residues: CASSYSDSYEQYF. The DNA of the CDR3 is TGTGCCAGCAGTTACTCCGACAGCTACGAGCAGTACTTC. This chain joins TRBV6-6 and TRBJ2-7; a weak D match, TRBD1 (5 bases). The CDR3 has 13 residues. Trimming removed 0 bases at V and 3 bases at J, with 6 bases between. Germline CDR1 reads MNHNY; CDR2 reads SVGAGI (reference sequence).

The chain employs TRBV11-3 and TRBJ2-3; D is uncertain. Between the trimmed V and J ends, which lost 3 bases and 0 bases, there was a span of 7 bases. This CDR3 is built from 14 residues. Germline V gene sequence: CDR1 SGHNT, CDR2 YENEEA. The CDR3 DNA follows: TGTGCCAGCAGCTTGGACCACAGCACAGATACGCAGTATTTT. Translating gives CASSLDHSTDTQYF.

The chain has TRBV5-6 and TRBJ2-2; no firm D call. Germline CDR1 is SGHDT and CDR2 is YYEEEE. Trimming pared 2 bases from V and 7 bases from J, leaving 6 bases between. This CDR3 contains 12 residues. The CDR3 loop is CASSFLGGELFF. The DNA of the CDR3 is TGTGCCAGCAGCTTTTTAGGCGGGGAGCTGTTTTTT. The full variable domain, with the rest looked up from reference TRBV5-6 and TRBJ2-2, is DAGVTQSPTHLIKTRGQQVTLRCSPKSGHDTVSWYQQALGQGPQFIFQYYEEEERQRGNFPDRFSGHQFPNYSSELNVNALLLGDSALYLCASSFLGGELFFGEGSRLTVL.

The chain is built from TRBV10-2 and TRBJ2-7, with a weak D call TRBD2 (6 bases). V was clipped by 2 bases and J by 6 bases, with 17 bases between them. Germline V gene lookup returns CDR1 WSHSY and CDR2 SAAADI. The CDR3 has 15 amino acids. The CDR3 is CASSEDGTESGEQYF. The CDR3 region has the DNA TGCGCCAGCAGTGAGGACGGGACTGAGTCCGGCGAGCAGTACTTC.